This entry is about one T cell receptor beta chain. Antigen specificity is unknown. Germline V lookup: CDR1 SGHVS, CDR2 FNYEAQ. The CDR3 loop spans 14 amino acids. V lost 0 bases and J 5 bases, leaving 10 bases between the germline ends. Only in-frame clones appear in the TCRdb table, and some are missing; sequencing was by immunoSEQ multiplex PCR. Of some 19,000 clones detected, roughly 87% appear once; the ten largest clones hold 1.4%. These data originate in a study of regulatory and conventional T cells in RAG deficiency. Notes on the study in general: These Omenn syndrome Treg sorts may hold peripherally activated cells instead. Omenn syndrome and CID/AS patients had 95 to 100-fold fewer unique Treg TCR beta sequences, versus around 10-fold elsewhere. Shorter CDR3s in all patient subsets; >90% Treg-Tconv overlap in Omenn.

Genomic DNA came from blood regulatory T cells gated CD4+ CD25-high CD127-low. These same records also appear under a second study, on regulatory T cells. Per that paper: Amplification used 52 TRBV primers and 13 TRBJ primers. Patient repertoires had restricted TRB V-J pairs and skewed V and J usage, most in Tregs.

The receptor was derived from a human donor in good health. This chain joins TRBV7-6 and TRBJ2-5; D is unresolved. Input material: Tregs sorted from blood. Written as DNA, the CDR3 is TGTGCCAGCAGCTTAGCTAGAGTCGGGGAGACCCAGTACTTC. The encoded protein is CASSLARVGETQYF. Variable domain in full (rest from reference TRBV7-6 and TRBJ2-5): GAGVSQSPRYKVTKRGQDVALRCDPISGHVSLYWYRQALGQGPEFLTYFNYEAQQDKSGLPNDRFSAERPEGSISTLTIQRTEQRDSAMYRCASSLARVGETQYFGPGTRLLVL.